These T cell receptor beta chains were read from a single sample in a study of cytomegalovirus exposure and HLA in healthy donors. Measured with immunoSEQ multiplex PCR; TCRdb has only the in-frame clones, and not every one. The table includes hundreds of thousands of clones, about 75% detected once. Sequences were obtained from PBMCs. The receptors shown here come from a man aged 18 to 29 in good health and CMV-seronegative. CDR3s include the opening cysteine and the closing phenylalanine or tryptophan.

v_call,j_call,cdr3_aa
TRBV2,TRBJ2-3,CASSEAQQESTDTQYF
TRBV6-5,TRBJ1-5,CASSPAGISNQPQHF
TRBV25-1,TRBJ2-3,CASSWGGTDTQYF
TRBV9,TRBJ2-3,CASSVVGGVWDTQYF
TRBV2,TRBJ2-1,CASSEGSFGTSGGNEQFF
TRBV4-3,TRBJ2-1,CASSPRLAGSYNEQFF
TRBV18,TRBJ2-3,CASSLRQTDTQYF
TRBV7-9,TRBJ1-2,CASSLPGGRGYTF
TRBV6-5,TRBJ1-5,CASKPGHHSNQPQHF
TRBV27,TRBJ2-2,CASTWQNTGELFF